The subject of this entry is one T cell receptor beta chain. This record comes from a study of blood T cell repertoires in COVID-19. For the study at large: Italy, Spain and the United States were the sources of the convalescent and acute COVID-19 samples. In each case, the material was cDNA or gDNA derived from T cells, B-cell-depleted T cells, or PBMCs.

Clones were read by immunoSEQ multiplex PCR, and TCRdb kept only the in-frame ones, dropping some. The table shows approximately 66,000 clones, with 89% occurring only once. This TCR derives from a man in his 60s with acute or convalescent COVID-19. Sequenced input: peripheral blood.

CDR3 coding DNA: TGTGCCAGTAGTGTCGGGACAGGACTAGCCAAAAACATTCAGTACTTC. This translates into CASSVGTGLAKNIQYF. The rearrangement joins TRBV19 to TRBJ2-4; 8 nucleotides align to TRBD1. This CDR3 is 16 amino acids long. CDR1 LNHDA and CDR2 SQIVND come from the germline V gene (reference sequence). The V and J ends lost 5 bases and 0 bases, in that order; junction bases with no gene match: 6.